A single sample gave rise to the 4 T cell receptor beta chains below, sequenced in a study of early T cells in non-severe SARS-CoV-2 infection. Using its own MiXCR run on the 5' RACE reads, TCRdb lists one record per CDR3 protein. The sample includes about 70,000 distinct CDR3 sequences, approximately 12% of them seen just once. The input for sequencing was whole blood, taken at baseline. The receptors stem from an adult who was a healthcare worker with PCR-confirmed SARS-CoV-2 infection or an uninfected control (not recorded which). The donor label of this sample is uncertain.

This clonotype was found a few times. The chain's CDR3 is CASSVTRSSYNEQFF. CDR3 bases: TGTGCCAGCAGCGTTACTAGGAGCTCCTACAATGAGCAGTTCTTC. The chain carries TRBV7-7 and TRBJ2-1; the D gene is possibly TRBD2 (5 bases). The CDR3 totals 15 residues. The germline V and J ends were trimmed by 5 bases and 0 bases, with 11 bases remaining between them. From germline, CDR1 is SSHAT and CDR2 FNYEAQ (reference sequence). The full variable domain, in which reference TRBV7-7 and TRBJ2-1 provide the parts outside the CDR3, is GAGVSQSPRYKVTKRGQDVTLRCDPISSHATLYWYQQALGQGPEFLTYFNYEAQPDKSGLPSDRFSAERPEGSISTLTIQRTEQRDSAMYRCASSVTRSSYNEQFFGPGTRLTVL.

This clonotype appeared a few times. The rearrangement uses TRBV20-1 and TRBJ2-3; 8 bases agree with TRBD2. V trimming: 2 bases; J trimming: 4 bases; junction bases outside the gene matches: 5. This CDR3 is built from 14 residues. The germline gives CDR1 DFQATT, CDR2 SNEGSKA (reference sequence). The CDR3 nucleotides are TGCAGTGCTAGACCCAGCGGGGGACCAGATACGCAGTATTTT. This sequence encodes CSARPSGGPDTQYF.

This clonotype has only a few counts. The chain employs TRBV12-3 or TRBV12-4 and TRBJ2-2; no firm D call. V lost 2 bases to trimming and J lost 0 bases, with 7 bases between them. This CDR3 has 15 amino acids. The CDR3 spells CASSLRVANTGELFF. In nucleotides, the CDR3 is TGTGCCAGCAGTTTAAGGGTAGCGAACACCGGGGAGCTGTTTTTT.

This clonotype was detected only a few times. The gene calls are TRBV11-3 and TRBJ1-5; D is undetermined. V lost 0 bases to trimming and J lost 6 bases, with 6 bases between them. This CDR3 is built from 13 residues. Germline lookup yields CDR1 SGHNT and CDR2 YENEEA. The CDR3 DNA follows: TGTGCCAGCAGCTTAGATGGAGGTCAGCCCCAGCATTTT. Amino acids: CASSLDGGQPQHF.